This T cell receptor (beta chain) was captured by sequencing in a study of neurological immune-mediated disorders. This clonotype was observed many times. One entry per CDR3 protein, called by TCRdb with MiXCR from the 5' RACE reads. This repertoire shows tens of thousands of distinct CDR3 sequences, about 3.8% found once; its top ten account for 20% to 25%. The receptor's source is a woman aged 35 to 49 in good health. The sequenced material came from CD4+ T cells from blood.

The DNA for the CDR3 is TGTGCCAGCAGCTTTAAGGGGCATAGCACTGAAGCTTTCTTT. Amino acid sequence: CASSFKGHSTEAFF. The genes are TRBV11-3 and TRBJ1-1, with D possibly being TRBD1 (5 bases). The CDR3 runs 14 residues. Germline CDR1 is SGHNT and CDR2 is YENEEA. Trimming left V 3 bases short and J 4 bases short, with 12 bases between.